The entry below describes one T cell receptor beta chain. The source of the sample is a study of blood T cell repertoires in COVID-19. About the research overall: Samples came from the United States, Italy and Spain, spanning acute and convalescent COVID-19.

In the authors' workflow: By means of reference gene primer amplification, nucleated cell counts were estimated. Sequencing used immunoSEQ multiplex PCR; TCRdb keeps in-frame clones, though not all of them. V and J calls and clone size follow that table, whereas D and trimming were derived from the DNA. The sample lists about 240,000 clones; approximately 78% were seen once. Trimming took 5 bases from V and 5 from J; bases not matched to a gene: 13. The germline CDR1 and CDR2 sequences are KGHSH and LQKENI. The length of the CDR3 is 16 residues. The source material was peripheral blood. The sequence was obtained from a woman aged 60-75 years with active or convalescent COVID-19. The V gene is TRBV18, the J gene TRBJ2-7; 9 bases line up with TRBD1. The CDR3 sequence: CASSKLAGTGNDEQYF. CDR3 nucleotide sequence: TGTGCCAGCTCAAAATTGGCCGGGACAGGGAATGACGAGCAGTACTTC. The full variable domain, completed using reference TRBV18 and TRBJ2-7, is NAGVMQNPRHLVRRRGQEARLRCSPMKGHSHVYWYRQLPEEGLKFMVYLQKENIIDESGMPKERFSAEFPKEGPSILRIQQVVRGDSAAYFCASSKLAGTGNDEQYFGPGTRLTVT.